This entry lists 2 T cell receptor beta chains sequenced from one sample in a study of cytomegalovirus exposure and HLA in healthy donors. The PCR had 60 Vbeta and 13 Jbeta primers. Profiled with immunoSEQ multiplex PCR; TCRdb holds only in-frame clones, not every one. This sample yields hundreds of thousands of clones, of which 82% are seen a single time; 6% belongs to the top ten. Sequencing was carried out using PBMCs. All receptors come from a man aged 40-50 years in good health and CMV-seropositive.

This chain links TRBV5-6 with TRBJ1-5, with a weak D call TRBD1 (6 bases). The germline V gene has CDR1 SGHDT and CDR2 YYEEEE. V lost 1 base, J lost 5 bases, and 13 bases lay in between. CDR3 length: 15 residues. CDR3 protein: CASSLRGRGYQPQHF. Here the CDR3 DNA reads TGTGCCAGCAGCTTGCGAGGCAGGGGTTATCAGCCCCAGCATTTT. Looking up the rest from reference TRBV5-6 and TRBJ1-5 gives the full variable domain: DAGVTQSPTHLIKTRGQQVTLRCSPKSGHDTVSWYQQALGQGPQFIFQYYEEEERQRGNFPDRFSGHQFPNYSSELNVNALLLGDSALYLCASSLRGRGYQPQHFGDGTRLSIL.

This clone was found a few times. The chain employs TRBV11-1 and TRBJ2-4, with D possibly TRBD1 on 5 matching bases. CDR1 and CDR2 (germline): SGHAT, FQDESV (reference sequence). This CDR3 is built from 15 residues. V was trimmed by 3 bases and J by 8 bases, leaving 17 bases between them. Here the CDR3 reads CASSFSLGQQDIQYF. CDR3 in DNA: TGTGCCAGCAGCTTTTCCCTCGGACAACAAGACATTCAGTACTTC.